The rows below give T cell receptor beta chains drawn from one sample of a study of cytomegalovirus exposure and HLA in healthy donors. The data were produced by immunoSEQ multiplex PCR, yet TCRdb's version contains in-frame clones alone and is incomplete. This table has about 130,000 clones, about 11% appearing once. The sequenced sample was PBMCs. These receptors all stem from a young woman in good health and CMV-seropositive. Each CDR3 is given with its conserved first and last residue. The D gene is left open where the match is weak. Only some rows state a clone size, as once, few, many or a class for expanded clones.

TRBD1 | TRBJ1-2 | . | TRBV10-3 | CAISESTGVNYGYTF | TGTGCCATCAGTGAGTCAACAGGGGTGAACTATGGCTACACCTTC
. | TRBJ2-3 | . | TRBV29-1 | CSGRLSSSTDTQYF | TGCAGCGGACGACTCTCTAGCAGCACAGATACGCAGTATTTT
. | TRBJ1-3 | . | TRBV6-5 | CASASGAGNTIYF | TGTGCCAGCGCCTCAGGGGCTGGAAACACCATATATTTT
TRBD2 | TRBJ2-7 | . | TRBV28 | CASSLAGGPLGEQYF | TGTGCCAGCAGCCTAGCGGGAGGGCCCTTAGGCGAGCAGTACTTC
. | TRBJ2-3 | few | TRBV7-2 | CASSDSLAFYSTDTQYF | TGTGCCAGCAGCGATTCCCTAGCCTTCTATAGCACAGATACGCAGTATTTT
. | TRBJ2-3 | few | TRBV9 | CASAQADTQYF | TGTGCCAGCGCCCAGGCAGATACGCAGTATTTT
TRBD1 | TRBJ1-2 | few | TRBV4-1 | CASSRGQGTFGYTF | TGCGCCAGCAGCCGCGGACAGGGGACTTTTGGCTACACCTTC
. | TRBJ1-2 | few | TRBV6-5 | CASSGGGSLYGYTF | TGTGCCAGCAGTGGGGGAGGGAGCCTCTATGGCTACACCTTC
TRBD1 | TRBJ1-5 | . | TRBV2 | CASSQGENQPQHF | TGTGCCAGCAGCCAGGGGGAGAATCAGCCCCAGCATTTT
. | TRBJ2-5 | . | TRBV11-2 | CASSGSRTTQYF | TGTGCCAGCAGCGGAAGCAGGACAACCCAGTACTTC
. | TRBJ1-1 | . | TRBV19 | CASSMGAEAFF | TGTGCCAGTAGTATGGGCGCTGAAGCTTTCTTT